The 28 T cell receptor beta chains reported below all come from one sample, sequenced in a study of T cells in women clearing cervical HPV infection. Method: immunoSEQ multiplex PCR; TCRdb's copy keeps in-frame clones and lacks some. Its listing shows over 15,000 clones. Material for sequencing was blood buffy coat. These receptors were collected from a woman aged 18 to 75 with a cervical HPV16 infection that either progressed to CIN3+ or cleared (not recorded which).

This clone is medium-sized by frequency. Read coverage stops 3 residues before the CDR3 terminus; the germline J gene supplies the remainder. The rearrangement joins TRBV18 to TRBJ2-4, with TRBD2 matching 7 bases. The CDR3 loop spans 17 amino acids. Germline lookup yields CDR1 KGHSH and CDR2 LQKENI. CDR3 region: CASSPERDLTERRFQYF. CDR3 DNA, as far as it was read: TGTGCCAGCTCACCTGAGCGGGACCTCACCGAAAGGCGGTTT. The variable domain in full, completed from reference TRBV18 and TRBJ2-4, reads NAGVMQNPRHLVRRRGQEARLRCSPMKGHSHVYWYRQLPEEGLKFMVYLQKENIIDESGMPKERFSAEFPKEGPSILRIQQVVRGDSAAYFCASSPERDLTERRFQYFGAGTRLSVL.

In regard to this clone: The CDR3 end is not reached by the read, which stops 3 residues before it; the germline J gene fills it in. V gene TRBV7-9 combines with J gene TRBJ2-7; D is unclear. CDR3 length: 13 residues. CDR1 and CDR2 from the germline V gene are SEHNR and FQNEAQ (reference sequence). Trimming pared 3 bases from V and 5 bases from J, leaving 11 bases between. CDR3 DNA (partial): TGTGCCAGCAGCTTCTCAGTAAGGGACGAG. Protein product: CASSFSVRDE. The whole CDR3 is CASSFSVRDEQYF.

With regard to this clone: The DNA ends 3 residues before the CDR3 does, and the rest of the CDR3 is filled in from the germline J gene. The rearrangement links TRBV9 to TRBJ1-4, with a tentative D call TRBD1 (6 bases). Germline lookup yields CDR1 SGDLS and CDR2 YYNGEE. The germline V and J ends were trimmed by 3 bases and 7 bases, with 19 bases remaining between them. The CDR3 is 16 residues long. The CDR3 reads CASSGDPGGGAEKLFF. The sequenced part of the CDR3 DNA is TGTGCCAGCAGCGGAGACCCGGGAGGGGGTGCTGAAAAA.

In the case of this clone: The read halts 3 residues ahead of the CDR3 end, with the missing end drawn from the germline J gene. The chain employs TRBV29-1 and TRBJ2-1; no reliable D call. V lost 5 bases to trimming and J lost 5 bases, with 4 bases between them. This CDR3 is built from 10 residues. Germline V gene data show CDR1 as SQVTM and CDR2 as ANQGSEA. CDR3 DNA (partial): TGCAGCGTTTCTAACAATGAG. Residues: CSVSNNE. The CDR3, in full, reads CSVSNNEQFF.

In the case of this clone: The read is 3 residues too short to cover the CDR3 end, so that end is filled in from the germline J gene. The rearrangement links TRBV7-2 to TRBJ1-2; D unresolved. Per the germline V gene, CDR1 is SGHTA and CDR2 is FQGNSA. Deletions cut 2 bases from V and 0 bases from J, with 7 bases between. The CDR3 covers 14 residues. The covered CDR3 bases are TGTGCCAGCAGCTTACAGGAATCTAACTATGGC. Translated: CASSLQESNYG. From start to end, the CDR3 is CASSLQESNYGYTF.

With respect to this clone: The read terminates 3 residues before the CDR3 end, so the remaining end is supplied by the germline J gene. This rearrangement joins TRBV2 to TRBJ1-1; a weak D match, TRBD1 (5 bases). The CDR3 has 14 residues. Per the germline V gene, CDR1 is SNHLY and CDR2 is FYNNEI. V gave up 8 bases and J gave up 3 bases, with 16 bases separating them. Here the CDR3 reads CASEPRQLYTEAFF. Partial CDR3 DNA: TGTGCCAGCGAGCCCCGACAGCTTTACACTGAA.

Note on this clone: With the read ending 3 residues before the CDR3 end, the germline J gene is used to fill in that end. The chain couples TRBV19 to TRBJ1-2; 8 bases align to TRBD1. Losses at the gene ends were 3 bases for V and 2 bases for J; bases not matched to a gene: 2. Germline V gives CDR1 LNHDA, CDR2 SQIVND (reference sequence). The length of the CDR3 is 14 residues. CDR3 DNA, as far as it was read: TGTGCCAGTAGTATTAGACAGGGGAACTATGGC. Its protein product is CASSIRQGNYG. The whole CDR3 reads CASSIRQGNYGYTF.

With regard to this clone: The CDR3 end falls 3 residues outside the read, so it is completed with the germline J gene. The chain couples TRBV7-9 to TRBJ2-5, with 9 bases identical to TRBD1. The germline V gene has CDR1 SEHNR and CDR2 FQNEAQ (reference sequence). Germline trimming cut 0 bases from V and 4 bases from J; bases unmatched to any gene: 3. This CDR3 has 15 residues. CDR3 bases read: TGTGCCAGCAGCTTAGCGGGACAGGGAAGAGAGACC. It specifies CASSLAGQGRET. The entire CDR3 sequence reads CASSLAGQGRETQYF. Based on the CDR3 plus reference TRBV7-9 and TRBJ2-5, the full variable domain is DTGVSQNPRHKITKRGQNVTFRCDPISEHNRLYWYRQTLGQGPEFLTYFQNEAQLEKSRLLSDRFSAERPKGSFSTLEIQRTEQGDSAMYLCASSLAGQGRETQYFGPGTRLLVL.

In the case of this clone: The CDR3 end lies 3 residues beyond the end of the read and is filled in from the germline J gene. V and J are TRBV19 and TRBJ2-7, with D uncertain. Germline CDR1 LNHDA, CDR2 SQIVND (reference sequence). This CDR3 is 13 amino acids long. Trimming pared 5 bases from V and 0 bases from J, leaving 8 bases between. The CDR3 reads CASSAAVSYEQYF. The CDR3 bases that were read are TGTGCCAGTAGTGCGGCAGTCTCCTACGAG.

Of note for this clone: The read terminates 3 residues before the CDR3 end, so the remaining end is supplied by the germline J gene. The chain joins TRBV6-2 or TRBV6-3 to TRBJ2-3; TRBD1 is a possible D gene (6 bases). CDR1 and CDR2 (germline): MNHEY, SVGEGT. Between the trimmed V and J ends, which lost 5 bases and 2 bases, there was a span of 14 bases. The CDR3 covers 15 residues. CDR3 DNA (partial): TGTGCCAGCAGTCTCGGACAGATTAACACAGATACG. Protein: CASSLGQINTDT. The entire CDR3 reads CASSLGQINTDTQYF.

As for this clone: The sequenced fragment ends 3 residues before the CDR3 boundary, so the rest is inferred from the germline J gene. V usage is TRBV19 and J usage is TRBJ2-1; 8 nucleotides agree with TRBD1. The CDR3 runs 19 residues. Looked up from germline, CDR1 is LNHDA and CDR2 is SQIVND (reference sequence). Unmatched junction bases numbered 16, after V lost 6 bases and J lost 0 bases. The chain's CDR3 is CASRSLGRGHLSSYNEQFF. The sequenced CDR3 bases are TGTGCCAGTAGAAGTTTGGGCAGGGGGCACCTCAGCTCCTACAATGAG.

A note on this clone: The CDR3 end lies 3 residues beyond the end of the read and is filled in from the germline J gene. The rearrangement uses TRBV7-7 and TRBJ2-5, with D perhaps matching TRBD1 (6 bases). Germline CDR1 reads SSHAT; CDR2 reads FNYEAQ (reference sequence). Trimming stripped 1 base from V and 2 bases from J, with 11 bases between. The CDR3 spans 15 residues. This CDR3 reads CASSLGGGKQETQYF. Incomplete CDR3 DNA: TGTGCCAGCAGCTTAGGAGGGGGTAAACAAGAGACC.

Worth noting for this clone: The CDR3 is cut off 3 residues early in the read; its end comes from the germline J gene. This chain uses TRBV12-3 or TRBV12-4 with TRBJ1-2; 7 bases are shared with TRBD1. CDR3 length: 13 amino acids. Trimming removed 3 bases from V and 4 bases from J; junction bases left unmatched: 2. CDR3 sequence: CASSLGQTYGYTF. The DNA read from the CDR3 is TGTGCCAGCAGTTTGGGACAGACCTATGGC.

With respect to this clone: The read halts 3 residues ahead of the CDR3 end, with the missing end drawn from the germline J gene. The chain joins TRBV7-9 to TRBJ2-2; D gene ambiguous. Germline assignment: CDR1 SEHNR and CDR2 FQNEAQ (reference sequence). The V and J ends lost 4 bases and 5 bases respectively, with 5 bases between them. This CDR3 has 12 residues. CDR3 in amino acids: CASSSYTGELFF. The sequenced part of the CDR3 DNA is TGTGCCAGCAGCTCCTATACCGGGGAG. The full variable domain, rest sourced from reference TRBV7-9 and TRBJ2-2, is DTGVSQNPRHKITKRGQNVTFRCDPISEHNRLYWYRQTLGQGPEFLTYFQNEAQLEKSRLLSDRFSAERPKGSFSTLEIQRTEQGDSAMYLCASSSYTGELFFGEGSRLTVL.

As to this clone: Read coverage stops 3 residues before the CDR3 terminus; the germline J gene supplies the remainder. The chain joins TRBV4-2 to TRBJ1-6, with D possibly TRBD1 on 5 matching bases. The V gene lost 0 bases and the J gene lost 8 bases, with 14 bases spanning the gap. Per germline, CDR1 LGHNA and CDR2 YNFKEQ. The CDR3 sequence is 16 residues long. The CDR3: CASSQESARVDSPLHF. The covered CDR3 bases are TGTGCCAGCAGCCAAGAGTCCGCCAGGGTGGATTCACCC.

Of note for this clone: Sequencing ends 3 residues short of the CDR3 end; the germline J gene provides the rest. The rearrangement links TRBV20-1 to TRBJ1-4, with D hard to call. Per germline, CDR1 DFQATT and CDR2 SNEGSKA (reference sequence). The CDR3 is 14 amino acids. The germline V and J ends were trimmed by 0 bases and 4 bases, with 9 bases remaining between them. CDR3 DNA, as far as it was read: TGCAGTGCTAGAGATGGCGGGGATAATGAAAAA. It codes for CSARDGGDNEK. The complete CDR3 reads CSARDGGDNEKLFF.

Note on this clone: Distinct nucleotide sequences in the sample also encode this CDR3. This chain's CDR3 is CASSLRTKGEKLFF. The CDR3 DNA, read in part, is TGTGCCAGCAGCCTACGAACAAAAGGGGAAAAA. The rearrangement joins TRBV7-9 to TRBJ1-4; D remains unclear. Sequencing ends 3 residues short of the CDR3 end; the germline J gene provides the rest. CDR1 SEHNR and CDR2 FQNEAQ come from the germline V gene (reference sequence). This CDR3 is built from 14 residues. Trimming left V 5 bases short and J 8 bases short, with 15 bases between.

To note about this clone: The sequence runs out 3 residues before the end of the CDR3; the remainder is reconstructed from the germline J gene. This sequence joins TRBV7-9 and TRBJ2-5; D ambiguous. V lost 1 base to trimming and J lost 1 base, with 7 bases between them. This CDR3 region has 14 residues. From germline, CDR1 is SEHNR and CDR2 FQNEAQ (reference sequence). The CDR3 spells CASSLDTIQETQYF. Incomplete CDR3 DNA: TGTGCCAGCAGCTTAGACACTATCCAAGAGACC.

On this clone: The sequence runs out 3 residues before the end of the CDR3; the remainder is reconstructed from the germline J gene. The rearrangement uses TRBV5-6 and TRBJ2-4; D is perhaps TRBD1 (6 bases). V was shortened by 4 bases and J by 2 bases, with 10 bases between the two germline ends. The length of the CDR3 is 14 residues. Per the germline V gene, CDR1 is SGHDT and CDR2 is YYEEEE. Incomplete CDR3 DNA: TGTGCCAGCAGCCCCGGGACACCCAAAAACATT. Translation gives CASSPGTPKNI. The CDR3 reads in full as CASSPGTPKNIQYF.

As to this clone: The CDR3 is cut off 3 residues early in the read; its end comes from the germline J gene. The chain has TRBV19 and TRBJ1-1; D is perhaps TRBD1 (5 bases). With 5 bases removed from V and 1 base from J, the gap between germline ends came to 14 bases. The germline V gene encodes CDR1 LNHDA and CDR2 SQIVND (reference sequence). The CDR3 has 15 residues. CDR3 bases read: TGTGCCAGTAGTCTTATGGGGCAAGAGAACACTGAA. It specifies CASSLMGQENTE. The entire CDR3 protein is CASSLMGQENTEAFF.

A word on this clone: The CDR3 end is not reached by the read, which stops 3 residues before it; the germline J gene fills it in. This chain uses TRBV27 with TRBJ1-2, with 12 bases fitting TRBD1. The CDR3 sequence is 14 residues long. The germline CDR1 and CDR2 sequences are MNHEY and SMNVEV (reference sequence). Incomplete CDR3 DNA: TGTGCCAGCAGTGGGACAGGGGGCGCGGGAGGC. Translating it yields CASSGTGGAGG. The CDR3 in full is CASSGTGGAGGYTF.

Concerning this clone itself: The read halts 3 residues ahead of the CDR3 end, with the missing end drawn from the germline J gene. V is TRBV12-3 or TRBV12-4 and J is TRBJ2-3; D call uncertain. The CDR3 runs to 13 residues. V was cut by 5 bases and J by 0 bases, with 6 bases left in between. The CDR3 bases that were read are TGTGCCAGCAGTGACACTAGCACAGATACG. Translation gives CASSDTSTDT. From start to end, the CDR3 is CASSDTSTDTQYF.

This CDR3 is CAIRDFTGELFF. The DNA read from the CDR3 is TGTGCCATCAGGGACTTCACCGGGGAG. The gene calls are TRBV10-3 and TRBJ2-2; maybe TRBD2 (5 bases). The CDR3 goes on 3 residues after the read ends, and that part is filled in from the germline J gene. Germline V gene data show CDR1 as ENHRY and CDR2 as SYGVKD. This CDR3 is built from 12 residues. V was cut by 6 bases and J by 4 bases, with 6 bases left in between.

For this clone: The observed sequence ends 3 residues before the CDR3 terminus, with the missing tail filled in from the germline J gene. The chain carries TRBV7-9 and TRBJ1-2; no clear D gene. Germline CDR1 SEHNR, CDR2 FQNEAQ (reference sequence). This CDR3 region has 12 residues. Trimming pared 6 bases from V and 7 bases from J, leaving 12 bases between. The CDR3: CASSSAGGGYTF. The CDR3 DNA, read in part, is TGTGCCAGCAGTTCAGCGGGAGGTGGC.

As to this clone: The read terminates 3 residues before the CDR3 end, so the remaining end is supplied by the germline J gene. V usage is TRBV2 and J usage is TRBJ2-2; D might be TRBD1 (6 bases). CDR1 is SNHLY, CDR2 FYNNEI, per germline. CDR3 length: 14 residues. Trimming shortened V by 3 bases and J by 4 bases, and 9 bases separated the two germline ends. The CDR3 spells CASSDQGSTGELFF. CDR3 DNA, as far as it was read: TGTGCCAGCAGTGATCAGGGGAGCACCGGGGAG.

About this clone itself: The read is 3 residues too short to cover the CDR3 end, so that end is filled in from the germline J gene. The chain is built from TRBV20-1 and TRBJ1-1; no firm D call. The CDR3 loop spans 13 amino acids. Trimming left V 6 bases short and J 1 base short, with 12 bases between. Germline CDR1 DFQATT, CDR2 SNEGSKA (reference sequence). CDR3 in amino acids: CSADFPGNTEAFF. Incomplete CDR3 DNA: TGCAGTGCGGACTTCCCAGGGAACACTGAA.

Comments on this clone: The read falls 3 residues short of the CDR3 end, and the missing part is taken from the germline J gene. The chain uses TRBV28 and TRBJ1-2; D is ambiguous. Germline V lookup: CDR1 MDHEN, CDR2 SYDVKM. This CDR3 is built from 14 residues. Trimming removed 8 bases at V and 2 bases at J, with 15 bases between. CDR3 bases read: TGTGCCAGCTGTACGGTACCGTTAAACTATGGC. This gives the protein CASCTVPLNYG. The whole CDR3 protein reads CASCTVPLNYGYTF.

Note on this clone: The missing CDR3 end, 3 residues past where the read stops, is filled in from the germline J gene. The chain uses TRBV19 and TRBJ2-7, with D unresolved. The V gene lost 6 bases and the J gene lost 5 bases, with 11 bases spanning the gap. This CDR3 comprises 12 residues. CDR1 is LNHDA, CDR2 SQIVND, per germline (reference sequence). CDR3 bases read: TGTGCCAGTAGATCGTCCGTCCACGAG. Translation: CASRSSVHE. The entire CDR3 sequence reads CASRSSVHEQYF.